Following are 22 T cell receptor beta chains from one sample sequenced in a study of blood T cell repertoires in COVID-19. TCRdb's copy holds only in-frame clones and misses some; the assay was immunoSEQ multiplex PCR. The sample has just under 350,000 clones; around nine tenths are singletons. The sample was peripheral blood. The receptors here all came from a woman between 18 and 29 years old who had recovered from COVID-19.

In this sample, this clone turned up a few times. The chain uses TRBV14 and TRBJ2-1; 8 nucleotides line up with TRBD2. CDR1 is SGHDN, CDR2 FVKESK, per germline. J lost 0 bases, V lost 1 base, and 5 bases had no gene match. There are 17 residues in the CDR3. CDR3 nucleotides: TGTGCCAGCAGCCAAGGGGACGGGACTAGCTCCTACAATGAGCAGTTCTTC. Its protein product is CASSQGDGTSSYNEQFF.

V is TRBV27 and J is TRBJ2-3; unclear D gene. CDR3 length: 15 amino acids. The germline V and J ends were trimmed by 3 bases and 0 bases, with 10 bases remaining between them. Germline lookup yields CDR1 MNHEY and CDR2 SMNVEV (reference sequence). CDR3 protein: CASSFSSASTDTQYF. DNA of the CDR3: TGTGCCAGCAGTTTTAGCAGTGCTAGCACAGATACGCAGTATTTT.

The chain combines TRBV5-4 with TRBJ1-1; TRBD1 matches at 8 bases. The CDR3 contains 17 residues. The germline CDR1 and CDR2 sequences are SGHNT and YYREEE (reference sequence). With V trimmed by 0 bases and J by 4 bases, 11 bases remained unmatched. The CDR3 DNA sequence: TGTGCCAGCAGCTTGGGCAGGGGGCTTTTAAGAATCACTGAAGCTTTCTTT. Translation: CASSLGRGLLRITEAFF.

The chain links TRBV10-1 to TRBJ1-1; 8 bases map to TRBD1. This CDR3 spans 14 amino acids. Germline V gene data show CDR1 as WNHNN and CDR2 as SYGVQD (reference sequence). Germline trimming cut 4 bases from V and 1 base from J; bases unmatched to any gene: 2. The CDR3 sequence is CASSVTGGNTEAFF. Here the CDR3 DNA reads TGCGCCAGCAGTGTTACAGGGGGGAACACTGAAGCTTTCTTT.

This chain connects TRBV27 to TRBJ2-1, with 13 bases fitting TRBD2. Losses at the gene ends were 5 bases for V and 6 bases for J; bases not matched to a gene: 7. The length of the CDR3 is 16 residues. CDR1 MNHEY and CDR2 SMNVEV come from the germline V gene (reference sequence). The CDR3 sequence is CASSLRLAGGLNEQFF. The CDR3 bases are TGTGCCAGCAGTCTCAGACTAGCGGGAGGTCTCAATGAGCAGTTCTTC.

Comments on this clone: One junction end does not reproduce the germline sequence, and a read error may be involved. The V call is TRBV7-2, the J call TRBJ2-1; 11 bases align to TRBD2. The V gene's germline CDR1 is SGHTA and CDR2 FQGNSA. The CDR3 runs 16 residues. The CDR3 is CANSFTLAGGFNEQFF. CDR3 sequence (DNA): TGTGCCAACAGCTTTACCCTAGCGGGAGGTTTCAATGAGCAGTTCTTC. The variable domain in full, with the rest retrieved from reference TRBV7-2 and TRBJ2-1, is GAGVSQSPSNKVTEKGKDVELRCDPISGHTALYWYRQSLGQGLEFLIYFQGNSAPDKSGLPSDRFSAERTGGSVSTLTIQRTQQEDSAVYLCANSFTLAGGFNEQFFGPGTRLTVL.

The chain joins TRBV7-2 to TRBJ1-3; TRBD1 aligns across 11 bases. The ends lost 5 bases at V and 9 bases at J; junction bases unmatched: 6. Germline CDR1 is SGHTA and CDR2 is FQGNSA. This CDR3 region has 14 residues. The CDR3 loop is CASSRTGGRSTIYF. CDR3 coding DNA: TGTGCCAGCAGCAGGACAGGGGGCCGGAGCACCATATATTTT.

The chain uses TRBV2 and TRBJ2-3, with D perhaps matching TRBD1 (5 bases). Deletions cut 5 bases from V and 5 bases from J, with 14 bases between. In germline, CDR1 is SNHLY, CDR2 FYNNEI. The CDR3 has 14 amino acids. The CDR3 DNA is TGTGCCAGCAGTAAGACAGCTAGATTAGATACGCAGTATTTT. This translates into CASSKTARLDTQYF. Full variable domain (outside the CDR3, taken from reference TRBV2 and TRBJ2-3): EPEVTQTPSHQVTQMGQEVILRCVPISNHLYFYWYRQILGQKVEFLVSFYNNEISEKSEIFDDQFSVERPDGSNFTLKIRSTKLEDSAMYFCASSKTARLDTQYFGPGTRLTVL.

This CDR3 reads CASSLKPYGWIWNMSEAFF. DNA of the CDR3: TGTGCCAGCAGCTTAAAACCTTACGGGTGGATTTGGAATATGTCTGAAGCTTTCTTT. The chain is built from TRBV7-8 and TRBJ1-1; D remains unclear. Per the germline V gene, CDR1 is SGHVS and CDR2 is FQNEAQ. The V and J ends lost 2 bases and 6 bases respectively, with 28 bases between them. The CDR3 covers 19 residues.

This clone was detected only a few times. This chain links TRBV4-3 with TRBJ2-6; D gene uncertain. The V gene lost 1 base and the J gene lost 0 bases, with 10 bases spanning the gap. There are 17 residues in the CDR3. CDR1 is LGHNA, CDR2 YSLEER, per germline. The CDR3 DNA follows: TGCGCCAGCAGCCAAGGGGCAGCCAACTCTGGGGCCAACGTCCTGACTTTC. Encoded protein: CASSQGAANSGANVLTF.

The genes are TRBV18 and TRBJ1-5; the D gene is possibly TRBD1 (5 bases). V gave up 2 bases and J gave up 2 bases, with 10 bases separating them. The CDR3 contains 15 residues. Per the germline V gene, CDR1 is KGHSH and CDR2 is LQKENI. In nucleotides, the CDR3 is TGTGCCAGCTCACCAGGGGGGGACGGCAATCAGCCCCAGCATTTT. Protein: CASSPGGDGNQPQHF.

V usage is TRBV6-2 or TRBV6-3 and J usage is TRBJ2-1; TRBD2 agrees at 10 bases. Germline V gives CDR1 MNHEY, CDR2 SVGEGT. The CDR3 runs to 15 residues. V was pared by 2 bases and J by 8 bases, with 6 bases of the junction left unmatched. The CDR3 spells CASSYPWLAGDEQFF. The CDR3 DNA reads as TGTGCCAGCAGTTACCCCTGGCTAGCGGGAGATGAGCAGTTCTTC.

The chain is built from TRBV18 and TRBJ2-1; TRBD2 aligns across 7 bases. The CDR3 loop spans 15 amino acids. Germline V CDR1 and CDR2: KGHSH, LQKENI. V lost 6 bases, J lost 0 bases, and 5 bases stayed unmatched. CDR3 sequence: CASSMLADSYNEQFF. The CDR3 coding sequence is TGTGCCAGCTCCATGCTAGCGGACTCCTACAATGAGCAGTTCTTC.

This sequence joins TRBV4-1 and TRBJ1-4, with 7 bases identical to TRBD1. This CDR3 is built from 16 residues. Germline V gene sequence: CDR1 MGHRA, CDR2 YSYEKL. J lost 8 bases, V lost 5 bases, and 14 bases had no gene match. This CDR3 is CASSSLRGRFMEKLFF. Written as DNA, the CDR3 is TGCGCCAGCAGCTCTCTGAGGGGGCGATTCATGGAAAAACTGTTTTTT.

This chain connects TRBV18 to TRBJ1-2; 8 bases align to TRBD1. CDR3 size: 13 residues. The germline V gene encodes CDR1 KGHSH and CDR2 LQKENI. Losses at the gene ends were 3 bases for V and 6 bases for J; bases not matched to a gene: 3. The CDR3 DNA sequence: TGTGCCAGCTCACCGGGACAGGAGCATGGCTACACCTTC. This encodes CASSPGQEHGYTF.

The rearrangement uses TRBV19 and TRBJ2-1, with TRBD2 matching over 7 bases. This CDR3 region has 15 residues. The V gene's germline CDR1 is LNHDA and CDR2 SQIVND (reference sequence). V gave up 7 bases and J gave up 3 bases; unmatched junction bases: 9. CDR3 amino acids: CASTPHAGDYNEQFF. For the CDR3, the DNA is TGTGCCAGTACCCCGCATGCGGGAGACTACAATGAGCAGTTCTTC. The whole variable domain, filled in from reference TRBV19 and TRBJ2-1, reads DGGITQSPKYLFRKEGQNVTLSCEQNLNHDAMYWYRQDPGQGLRLIYYSQIVNDFQKGDIAEGYSVSREKKESFPLTVTSAQKNPTAFYLCASTPHAGDYNEQFFGPGTRLTVL.

The V call is TRBV6-6, the J call TRBJ1-6, with D possibly TRBD1 on 5 matching bases. The V gene lost 0 bases and the J gene lost 8 bases, with 11 bases spanning the gap. The CDR3 is made up of 15 amino acids. From germline, CDR1 is MNHNY and CDR2 SVGAGI (reference sequence). The CDR3 here is CASSYSQGADSPLHF. CDR3 sequence (DNA): TGTGCCAGCAGTTACTCCCAGGGTGCTGATTCACCCCTCCACTTT.

This clone was seen a single time. The gene calls are TRBV7-9 and TRBJ1-1; the match to TRBD1 covers 8 bases. From germline, CDR1 is SEHNR and CDR2 FQNEAQ (reference sequence). CDR3 size: 15 residues. J was trimmed by 5 bases and V by 5 bases; bases with no gene match: 10. The CDR3 DNA reads as TGTGCCAGCAGCCCCTACGGACAGGGTATAACTGAAGCTTTCTTT. Amino acid sequence: CASSPYGQGITEAFF.

The V and J genes are TRBV7-9 and TRBJ2-5; maybe TRBD1 (6 bases). Trimming stripped 7 bases from V and 1 base from J, with 13 bases between. Looked up from germline, CDR1 is SEHNR and CDR2 is FQNEAQ (reference sequence). The CDR3 is 14 residues long. CDR3 in DNA: TGTGCCAGCACCCCAGGGACATTCCAAGAGACCCAGTACTTC. It yields the protein CASTPGTFQETQYF. Combining the CDR3 with reference TRBV7-9 and TRBJ2-5 gives the whole variable domain DTGVSQNPRHKITKRGQNVTFRCDPISEHNRLYWYRQTLGQGPEFLTYFQNEAQLEKSRLLSDRFSAERPKGSFSTLEIQRTEQGDSAMYLCASTPGTFQETQYFGPGTRLLVL.

V usage is TRBV2 and J usage is TRBJ2-5, with 16 bases identical to TRBD2. Germline V gene data show CDR1 as SNHLY and CDR2 as FYNNEI. V lost 5 bases, J lost 5 bases, and 8 bases stayed unmatched. There are 17 residues in the CDR3. In nucleotides, the CDR3 is TGTGCCAGCAGTAAAGGGACTAGCGGGAGGGCCGTCGAGACCCAGTACTTC. Translation gives CASSKGTSGRAVETQYF. Drawing the rest from reference TRBV2 and TRBJ2-5, the complete variable domain is EPEVTQTPSHQVTQMGQEVILRCVPISNHLYFYWYRQILGQKVEFLVSFYNNEISEKSEIFDDQFSVERPDGSNFTLKIRSTKLEDSAMYFCASSKGTSGRAVETQYFGPGTRLLVL.

This chain joins TRBV29-1 and TRBJ2-1; 9 bases align to TRBD2. The CDR3 is 14 amino acids. J gave up 4 bases and V 7 bases, and 8 bases lay outside the gene matches. CDR1 is SQVTM and CDR2 is ANQGSEA in the germline V gene. Here the CDR3 reads CSAQAGGLYNEQFF. CDR3 nucleotide sequence: TGCAGCGCTCAAGCGGGAGGTCTTTACAATGAGCAGTTCTTC.

For this clone: Its ends do not fully match the called genes, so a read error is possible. This chain joins TRBV7-9 and TRBJ1-3; 7 bases align to TRBD1. Germline lookup yields CDR1 SEHNR and CDR2 FQNEAQ (reference sequence). The CDR3 consists of 11 residues. For the CDR3, the DNA is TGCGGAGGGGGCAACGGAAACACCATATATTTT. It translates to CGGGNGNTIYF.